These T cell receptor beta chains were read from a single sample in a study of a mutant IDH1 vaccine in newly diagnosed glioma. Repertoires were generated with immunoSEQ multiplex PCR, while TCRdb's copy carries only in-frame clones and drops some. The sample lists tens of thousands of clones, approximately 80% occurring once. No antigen is known for these receptors. The starting material was PBMCs, obtained from a glioma patient whose treatment included an IDH1 peptide vaccine. These receptors all stem from a woman between 40 and 55 years old with glioma. Some clones in this sample may be carry-over from other donors' samples. The CDR3 runs from the conserved cysteine through the conserved F or W. D genes are given only for firm matches.

v_gene	d_gene	j_gene	CDR3aa	CDR3nt
TRBV6-1	.	TRBJ1-2	CASSDSMGKDYGYTF	TGTGCCAGCAGTGATTCGATGGGGAAGGACTATGGCTACACCTTC
TRBV6-1	.	TRBJ1-5	CASSWGQGLDQPQHF	TGTGCCAGCAGTTGGGGTCAGGGACTTGACCAGCCCCAGCATTTT
TRBV5-4	TRBD2	TRBJ2-3	CASTRDYVTDTQYF	TGTGCCAGTACACGGGACTATGTCACAGATACGCAGTATTTT
TRBV5-1	.	TRBJ2-3	CASTGPQAPDTQYF	TGCGCCAGCACGGGTCCCCAAGCTCCGGATACGCAGTATTTT
TRBV6-1	.	TRBJ1-1	CASSRQAEAFF	TGTGCCAGCAGCCGACAGGCTGAAGCTTTCTTT
TRBV4-2	.	TRBJ1-3	CASTLEGVNTIYF	TGTGCCAGCACCTTAGAGGGAGTAAACACCATATATTTT
TRBV6-5	.	TRBJ1-3	CASSYRQGENTIYF	TGTGCCAGCAGTTATCGTCAGGGCGAAAACACCATATATTTT
TRBV10-3	TRBD1	TRBJ1-2	CAISGQGNYGYTF	TGTGCCATCAGTGGACAGGGAAACTATGGCTACACCTTC
TRBV30	TRBD1	TRBJ1-2	CAWSRGQGFMSYTF	TGTGCCTGGAGCCGGGGACAGGGATTTATGAGCTACACCTTC
TRBV15	.	TRBJ1-2	CATSRATASNYGYTF	TGTGCCACCAGCAGAGCGACAGCTTCTAACTATGGCTACACCTTC
TRBV5-4	TRBD1	TRBJ1-1	CASSWDRGKAFF	TGTGCCAGCAGCTGGGACAGAGGAAAAGCTTTCTTT
TRBV30	.	TRBJ2-4	CACKQGGGNIQYF	TGTGCCTGTAAACAGGGAGGGGGGAACATTCAGTACTTC
TRBV9	TRBD1	TRBJ1-3	CASSVGNPEGAFAGNTIYF	TGTGCCAGCAGCGTAGGTAACCCGGAGGGGGCATTTGCTGGAAACACCATATATTTT
TRBV15	TRBD1	TRBJ1-1	CATAAGTGLAFTEAFF	TGTGCCACCGCTGCAGGGACAGGTTTGGCATTCACTGAAGCTTTCTTT
TRBV10-1	TRBD1	TRBJ2-5	CASSRGTGQDTQYF	TGCGCCAGCAGTCGGGGGACAGGACAAGACACCCAGTACTTC
TRBV21-1	.	TRBJ2-7	CASSFRRGQYF	TGTGCCAGCAGCTTCCGGAGGGGGCAGTACTTC